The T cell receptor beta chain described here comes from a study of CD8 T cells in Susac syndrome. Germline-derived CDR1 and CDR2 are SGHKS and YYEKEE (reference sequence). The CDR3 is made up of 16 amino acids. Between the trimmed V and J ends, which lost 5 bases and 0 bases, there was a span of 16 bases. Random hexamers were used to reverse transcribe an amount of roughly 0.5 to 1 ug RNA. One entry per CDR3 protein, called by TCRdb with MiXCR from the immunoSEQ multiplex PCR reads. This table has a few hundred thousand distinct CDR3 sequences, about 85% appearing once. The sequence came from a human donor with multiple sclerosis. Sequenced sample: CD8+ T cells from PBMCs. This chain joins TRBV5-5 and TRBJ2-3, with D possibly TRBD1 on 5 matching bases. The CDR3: CASSSKGEGSTDTQYF. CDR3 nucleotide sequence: TGTGCCAGCAGTTCAAAAGGGGAAGGAAGCACAGATACGCAGTATTTT.